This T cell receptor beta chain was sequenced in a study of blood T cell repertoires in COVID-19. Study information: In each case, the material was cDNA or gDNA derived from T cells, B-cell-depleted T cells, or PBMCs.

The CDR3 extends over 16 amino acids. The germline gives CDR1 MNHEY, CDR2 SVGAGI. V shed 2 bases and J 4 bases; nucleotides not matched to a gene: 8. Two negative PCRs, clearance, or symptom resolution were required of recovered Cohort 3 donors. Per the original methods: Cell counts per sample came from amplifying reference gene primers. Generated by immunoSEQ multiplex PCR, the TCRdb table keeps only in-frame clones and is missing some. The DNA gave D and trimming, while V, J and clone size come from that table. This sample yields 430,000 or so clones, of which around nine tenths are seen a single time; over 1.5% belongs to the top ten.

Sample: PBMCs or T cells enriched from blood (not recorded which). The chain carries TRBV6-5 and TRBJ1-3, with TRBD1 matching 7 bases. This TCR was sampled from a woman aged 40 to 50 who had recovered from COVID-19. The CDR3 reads CASSYPLAGGGNTIYF. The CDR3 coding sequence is TGTGCCAGCAGTTACCCTCTTGCAGGGGGAGGAAACACCATATATTTT.